This T cell receptor beta chain was found in a study of cytomegalovirus exposure and HLA in healthy donors. Generated by immunoSEQ multiplex PCR, the TCRdb table keeps only in-frame clones and is missing some. This table has about 60,000 clones, approximately 95% appearing once. This clone occurred once. The antigen remains undetermined. The CDR3 runs 14 residues. The V and J ends lost 5 bases and 1 base respectively, with 11 bases between them. CDR1 MNHNS and CDR2 SASEGT come from the germline V gene. General study findings and limits: Most TCR sequences proved rare, with some public TCRs found in many donors.

The donors belonged to the approximately 120-subject validation cohort, separate from the roughly 700-subject first cohort. The sequence was obtained from a woman aged 18-29 years in good health and CMV-seropositive. V usage is TRBV6-1 and J usage is TRBJ1-1; D is uncertain. The sequenced sample was PBMCs. The CDR3 coding sequence is TGTGCCAGCAGTCCCTTTAACAGGAACACTGAAGCTTTCTTT. Translated: CASSPFNRNTEAFF.